This T cell receptor beta chain was recorded in a study of human T cells and chemical hapten exposure (dated by TCRdb to about 2021). For context, the study as a whole: For sensitization, 2% DPC in acetone was applied to an approximately 2 cm by approximately 2 cm area of upper inner arm skin. Peripheral blood TCR repertoire changes were tracked in vivo in alopecia patients during primary and secondary sensitization to the hapten diphenylcyclopropenone (DPC). The libraries were sequenced as a pool, and the TCR yield per sample differed mostly because of small variations in library volumes within the pool. Patch tests used Finn chambers with 0.01% DPC on the upper back, scored after 6 days by International Contact Dermatitis Research Group standards. For TCR sequencing, blood came from about 28 alopecia patients at anywhere from one to four time points (pre-sensitization, 2, 6 and 24 weeks). Weekly therapeutic DPC doses were additionally applied to the scalp of patients throughout the roughly 24-week study period. Alopecia areata with under or over 50% scalp involvement, alopecia totalis and alopecia universalis were represented in the patient cohort, which was mostly female. Patient blood was sampled pre-sensitization (week 0) and at 2, 6 and about 24 weeks after DPC sensitization.

Study-wide findings and limitations: All patients had alopecia, a presumed autoimmune disease, so their immune response might differ from that of healthy individuals. No change with DPC sensitization was found in the number of TCRs above 1 in 1000 frequency, and no evidence of global repertoire structure alterations was found. After repeated subsampling, changes were observed in the strength of the expansion versus patch-test correlation and in the threshold at which the correlation became significant. Patch test score correlated positively with the number of PT1 expanded TCRs, reaching significance at thresholds 8, 16 and 32 but not at 4. Significantly more large CDR3 similarity clusters were formed by expanded TCRs than by pre-sensitization or healthy control sets, consistent with antigen-driven responses.

The CDR3 runs 12 residues from the cysteine to the phenylalanine. The read is trimmed to its CDR3 DNA, 36 bases read in frame from base 1. CDR1 and CDR2 are drawn from the germline V gene: MNHEY, SVGAGI. At the junction V is shortened by 2 bases and J by 7 bases, with 9 bases in between. Library prep was done by RACE. The sequencer listed for this sample is NextSeq 500. During library preparation, unique molecular identifiers were attached to individual cDNA molecules so that TCRs could be counted quantitatively and reproducibly. From each blood RNA sample, both TCR alpha and TCR beta chains were sequenced. In the source study's methods: The median number of TCRs per sample was approximately 96,000, ranging from about 20,000 to 750,000. The Decombinator software suite was used to annotate the V, J and CDR3 of the TCR reads. For PS versus PT1 abundance plots, all samples were subsampled to the same number of TCRs (28,000). TCRs were defined as expanded if absent before sensitization and observed at least eight times at the 2-week time point. The public reads were reprocessed in TCRdb via fastp at Q25 and MiXCR, keeping in-frame beta chains. Rows matching on CDR3 protein sequence are summarized as one entry with the most common DNA and genes. The authors' filters were not applied to this entry. This sample gives 250,000 or so distinct CDR3 sequences in total; about 8.1% of them show up just once. The ten largest clones add up to approximately 2.3% of the sample.

Interpreted using the paper, the time point label stands for: pre-sensitization, week 0. Explained via the paper, the treatment or condition label denotes: therapeutic diphenylcyclopropenone sensitization with weekly scalp DPC. At each patch-test visit, blood was drawn before the patch test was applied. Patients were considered eligible if aged 18 to 70, diagnosed with alopecia and deemed suitable for DPC therapy, and patients were excluded if pregnant. Total RNA was extracted from unfractionated whole blood collected in Tempus Blood RNA tubes. This clonotype showed up just a few times. The antigen it binds to is not known. No clone much larger than this one lies a single base away; base qualities are absent.

The rearrangement joined TRBV6-5 to TRBJ2-7, and perhaps TRBD2 as D gene, on 6 matching bases. Sample: whole blood, taken in connection with sensitization to the hapten diphenylcyclopropenone (DPC). The sequence derives from a woman aged 40 to 50 with alopecia areata. Some clones in this sample may be carry-over from other donors' samples. In nucleotides, the sequence is TGTGCCAGCAGTTACGTGGGGGGAGAGCAGTACTTC. It translates to CASSYVGGEQYF.